This record covers a single T cell receptor beta chain. Seattle patient enrollment occurred during active infection, with longitudinal follow-up thereafter. The data are from a study of blood T cell repertoires in COVID-19. Study-wide context: The analysed material was cDNA or gDNA that came from T cells, B-cell-depleted T cells, or PBMCs.

The authors' processing: Amplification of reference gene primers was used by the study to estimate nucleated cell counts. The protocol was immunoSEQ multiplex PCR, while the TCRdb copy is restricted to in-frame clones and leaves out a portion. The D gene and trimming were derived from the DNA, and the V and J assignments and clone size from that table. The table includes around 260,000 clones, around 85% detected once. This CDR3 contains 18 residues. The clonotype was recovered from a human donor with COVID-19, enrolled during active disease. The donor label of this sample is uncertain. The specimen was peripheral blood. V usage is TRBV21-1 and J usage is TRBJ2-7; no check of the table's D call, TRBD2, against the DNA was made. TRBV21-1 is an annotated pseudogene. In DNA, the CDR3 is TGTGCCAGCAGCAAAAGGTCCCCCTGGGCGGGAATAAACTACGAGCAGTACTTC. Translated, it gives CASSKRSPWAGINYEQYF.